This TCR beta chain was recovered during a study of blood T cell repertoires in COVID-19. The data were produced by immunoSEQ multiplex PCR, yet TCRdb's version contains in-frame clones alone and is incomplete. The sample consists of hundreds of thousands of clones, around 90% of them appearing once. The TCR sequence derives from a woman aged 18-35 years who had recovered from COVID-19. Sequencing was carried out using peripheral blood.

The CDR3 loop is CASSIRLAGSYNEQFF. The CDR3 DNA sequence: TGCGCCAGCAGTATTCGACTAGCGGGCTCCTACAATGAGCAGTTCTTC. This chain joins TRBV10-1 and TRBJ2-1; the match to TRBD2 covers 10 bases. CDR1 and CDR2 from the germline V gene are WNHNN and SYGVQD (reference sequence). The CDR3 contains 16 residues. V was pared by 5 bases and J by 0 bases, with 4 bases of the junction left unmatched.